This T cell receptor (beta chain) is from a study of T cells in Graves' hyperthyroidism and ophthalmopathy. Amplified regions were TCR beta CDR3 sequences from RNA transcripts. HTBI primers were used for first-round RT-PCR of the TCR CDR3. TCRdb reprocessed the multiplex PCR reads with MiXCR, giving one entry per CDR3 protein. The sample holds 620,000 or so distinct CDR3 sequences, more than 12% seen once. Study results and limitations: Within blood appeared most thyroid clonotypes that had expanded above 0.001.

A word on this clonotype: Its antigen is not known. Given a much more abundant clone one base away, this may be a read error.

CDR3 length: 14 amino acids. Trimming took off 2 bases at V and 10 bases at J, with 17 bases between the two ends. The origin of this receptor is a woman in her forties or fifties with Graves' ophthalmopathy. The chain uses TRBV12-3 or TRBV12-4 and TRBJ1-1, with D perhaps matching TRBD1 (5 bases). The sample comprised blood. The CDR3 protein is CASSLTGVGQGAFF. In nucleotides, the CDR3 is TGTGCCAGCAGTTTAACAGGCGTTGGCCAGGGAGCTTTCTTT.